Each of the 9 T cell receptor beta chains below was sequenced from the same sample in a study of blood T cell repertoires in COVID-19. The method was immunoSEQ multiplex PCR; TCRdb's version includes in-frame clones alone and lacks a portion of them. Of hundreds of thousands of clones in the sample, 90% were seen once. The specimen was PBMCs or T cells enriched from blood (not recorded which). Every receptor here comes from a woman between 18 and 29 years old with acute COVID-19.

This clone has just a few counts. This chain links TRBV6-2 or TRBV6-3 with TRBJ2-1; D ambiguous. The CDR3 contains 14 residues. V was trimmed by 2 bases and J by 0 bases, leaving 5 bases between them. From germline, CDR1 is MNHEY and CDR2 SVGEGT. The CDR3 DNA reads TGTGCCAGCAGTTACCCCAGCTCCTACAATGAGCAGTTCTTC. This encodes CASSYPSSYNEQFF.

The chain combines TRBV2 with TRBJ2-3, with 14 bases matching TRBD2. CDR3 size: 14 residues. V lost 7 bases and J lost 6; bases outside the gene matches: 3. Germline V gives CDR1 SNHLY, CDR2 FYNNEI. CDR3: CASTGLAGADTQYF. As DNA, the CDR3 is TGTGCCAGCACGGGACTAGCGGGAGCTGATACGCAGTATTTT.

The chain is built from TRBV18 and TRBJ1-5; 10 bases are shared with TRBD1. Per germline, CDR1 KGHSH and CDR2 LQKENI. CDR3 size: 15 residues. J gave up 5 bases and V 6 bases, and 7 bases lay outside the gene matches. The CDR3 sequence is CASSRDRGVHQPQHF. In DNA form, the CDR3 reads TGTGCCAGCTCCCGGGACAGGGGCGTACATCAGCCCCAGCATTTT.

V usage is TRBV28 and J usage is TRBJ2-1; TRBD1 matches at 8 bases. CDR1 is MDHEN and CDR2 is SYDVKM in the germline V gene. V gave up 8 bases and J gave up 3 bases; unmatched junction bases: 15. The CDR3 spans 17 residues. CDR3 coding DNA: TGTGCCAGCCACAGTTCCCCAGGGGGCGGACACTACAATGAGCAGTTCTTC. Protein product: CASHSSPGGGHYNEQFF.

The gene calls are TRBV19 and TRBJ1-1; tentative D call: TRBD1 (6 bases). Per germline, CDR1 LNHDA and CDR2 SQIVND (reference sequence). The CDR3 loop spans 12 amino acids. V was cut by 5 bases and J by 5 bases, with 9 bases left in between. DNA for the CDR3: TGTGCCAGTAGTTTCAGGGGTACTGAAGCTTTCTTT. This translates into CASSFRGTEAFF.

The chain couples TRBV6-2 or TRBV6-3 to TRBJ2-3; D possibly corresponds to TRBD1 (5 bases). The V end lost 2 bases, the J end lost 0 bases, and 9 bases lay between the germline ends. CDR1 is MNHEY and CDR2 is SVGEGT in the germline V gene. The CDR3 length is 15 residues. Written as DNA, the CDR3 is TGTGCCAGCAGTTACCTCAGGGTTAGCACAGATACGCAGTATTTT. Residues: CASSYLRVSTDTQYF.

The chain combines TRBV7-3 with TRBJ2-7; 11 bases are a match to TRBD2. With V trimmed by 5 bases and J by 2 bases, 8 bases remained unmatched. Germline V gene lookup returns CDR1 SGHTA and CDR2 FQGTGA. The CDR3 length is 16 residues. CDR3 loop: CASSPSGTSGTYEQYF. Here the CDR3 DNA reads TGTGCCAGCAGCCCTAGTGGGACTAGCGGTACCTACGAGCAGTACTTC. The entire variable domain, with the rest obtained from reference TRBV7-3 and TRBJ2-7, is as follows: GAGVSQTPSNKVTEKGKYVELRCDPISGHTALYWYRQSLGQGPEFLIYFQGTGAADDSGLPNDRFFAVRPEGSVSTLKIQRTERGDSAVYLCASSPSGTSGTYEQYFGPGTRLTVT.

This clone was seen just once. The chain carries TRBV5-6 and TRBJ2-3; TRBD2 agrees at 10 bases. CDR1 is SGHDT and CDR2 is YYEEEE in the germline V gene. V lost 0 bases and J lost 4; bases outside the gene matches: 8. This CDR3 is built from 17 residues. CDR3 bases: TGTGCCAGCAGCTTGGGGGTTAGCGGGAGGAGGTCAGATACGCAGTATTTT. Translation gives CASSLGVSGRRSDTQYF.

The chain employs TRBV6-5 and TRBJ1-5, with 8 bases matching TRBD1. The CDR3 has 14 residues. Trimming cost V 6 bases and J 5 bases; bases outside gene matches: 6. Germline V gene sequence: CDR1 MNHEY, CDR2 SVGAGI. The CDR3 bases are TGTGCCAGCAGGAAGGACAGGGACTATCAGCCCCAGCATTTT. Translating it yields CASRKDRDYQPQHF.